The T cell receptor (beta chain) described here comes from a study of blood T cell repertoires in COVID-19. Study background: Sample material is recorded as cDNA or gDNA derived from T cells, B-cell-depleted T cells, or PBMCs.

Clones were read by immunoSEQ multiplex PCR, and TCRdb kept only the in-frame ones, dropping some. Of approximately 270,000 clones in the sample, around 86% were seen once. Germline V lookup: CDR1 SGHRS, CDR2 YFSETQ. Trimming took off 3 bases at V and 3 bases at J, with 12 bases between the two ends. There are 14 residues in the CDR3. This sequence was found in a man in his fifties or sixties with acute or convalescent COVID-19. The specimen was peripheral blood. V gene TRBV5-1 combines with J gene TRBJ1-1; D unresolved. CDR3 sequence (DNA): TGCGCCAGCAGCTGGGCTCGGAGGGACACTGAAGCTTTCTTT. It yields the protein CASSWARRDTEAFF.